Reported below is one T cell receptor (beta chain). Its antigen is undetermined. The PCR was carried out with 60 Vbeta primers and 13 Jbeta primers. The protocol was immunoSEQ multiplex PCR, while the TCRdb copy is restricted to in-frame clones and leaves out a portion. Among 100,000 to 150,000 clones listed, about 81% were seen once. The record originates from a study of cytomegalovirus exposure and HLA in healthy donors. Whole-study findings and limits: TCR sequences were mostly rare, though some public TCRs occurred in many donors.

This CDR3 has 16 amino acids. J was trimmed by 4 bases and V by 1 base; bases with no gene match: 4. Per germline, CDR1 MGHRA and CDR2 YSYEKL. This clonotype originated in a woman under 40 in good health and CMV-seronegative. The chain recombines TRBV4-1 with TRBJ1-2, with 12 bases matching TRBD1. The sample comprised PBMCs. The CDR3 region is CASSQAGTGGFYGYTF. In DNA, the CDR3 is TGCGCCAGCAGCCAAGCCGGGACAGGGGGCTTCTATGGCTACACCTTC.